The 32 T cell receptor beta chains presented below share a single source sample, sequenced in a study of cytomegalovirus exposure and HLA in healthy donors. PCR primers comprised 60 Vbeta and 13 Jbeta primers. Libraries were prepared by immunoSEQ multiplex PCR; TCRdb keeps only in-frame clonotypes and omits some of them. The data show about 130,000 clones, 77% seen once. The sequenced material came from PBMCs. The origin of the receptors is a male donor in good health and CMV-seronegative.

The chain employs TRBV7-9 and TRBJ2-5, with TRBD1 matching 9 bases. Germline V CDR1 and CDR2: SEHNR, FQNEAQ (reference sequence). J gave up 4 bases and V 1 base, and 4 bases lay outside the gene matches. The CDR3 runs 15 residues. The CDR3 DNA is TGTGCCAGCAGCTTAGTGACAGGGGGTTTAGAGACCCAGTACTTC. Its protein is CASSLVTGGLETQYF.

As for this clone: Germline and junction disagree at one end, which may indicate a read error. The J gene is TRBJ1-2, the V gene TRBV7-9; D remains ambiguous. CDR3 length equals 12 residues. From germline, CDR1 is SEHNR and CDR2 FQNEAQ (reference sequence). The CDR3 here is CSSSLLRYGYTF. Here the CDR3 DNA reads TGTTCCAGCAGCCTCCTCCGCTATGGCTACACCTTC.

The CDR3 DNA follows: TGTGCCAGCAGCTTTGGGGACAGGGGGCCCATAGATACGCAGTATTTT. It yields the protein CASSFGDRGPIDTQYF. The rearrangement links TRBV5-4 to TRBJ2-3, with 12 bases that match TRBD1. The CDR3 has 16 amino acids. Germline CDR1 and CDR2: SGHNT and YYREEE (reference sequence). After removal of 2 bases from V and 5 bases from J, the junction contained 6 bases not matched to a gene. Drawing the rest from reference TRBV5-4 and TRBJ2-3, the complete variable domain is ETGVTQSPTHLIKTRGQQVTLRCSSQSGHNTVSWYQQALGQGPQFIFQYYREEENGRGNFPPRFSGLQFPNYSSELNVNALELDDSALYLCASSFGDRGPIDTQYFGPGTRLTVL.

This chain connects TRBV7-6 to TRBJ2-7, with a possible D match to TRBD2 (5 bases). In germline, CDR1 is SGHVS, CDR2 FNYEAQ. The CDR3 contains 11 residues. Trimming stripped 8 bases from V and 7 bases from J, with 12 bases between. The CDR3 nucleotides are TGTGCCAGCGGAGCTTCGGGGGAGCAGTACTTC. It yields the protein CASGASGEQYF. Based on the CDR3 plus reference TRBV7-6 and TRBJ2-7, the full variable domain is GAGVSQSPRYKVTKRGQDVALRCDPISGHVSLYWYRQALGQGPEFLTYFNYEAQQDKSGLPNDRFSAERPEGSISTLTIQRTEQRDSAMYRCASGASGEQYFGPGTRLTVT.

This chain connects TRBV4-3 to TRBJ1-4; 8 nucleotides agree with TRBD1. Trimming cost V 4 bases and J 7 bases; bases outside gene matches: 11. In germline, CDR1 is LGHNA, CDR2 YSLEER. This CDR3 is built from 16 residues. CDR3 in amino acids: CASSRADRGKGEKLFF. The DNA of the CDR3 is TGCGCCAGCAGCCGTGCCGACAGGGGAAAAGGTGAAAAACTGTTTTTT.

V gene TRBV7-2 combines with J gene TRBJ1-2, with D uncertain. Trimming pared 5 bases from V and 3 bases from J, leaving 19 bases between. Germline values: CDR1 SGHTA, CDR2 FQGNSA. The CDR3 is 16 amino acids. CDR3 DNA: TGTGCCAGCAGCCCACACCGTGTGCTCGGGGACTATGGCTACACCTTC. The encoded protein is CASSPHRVLGDYGYTF.

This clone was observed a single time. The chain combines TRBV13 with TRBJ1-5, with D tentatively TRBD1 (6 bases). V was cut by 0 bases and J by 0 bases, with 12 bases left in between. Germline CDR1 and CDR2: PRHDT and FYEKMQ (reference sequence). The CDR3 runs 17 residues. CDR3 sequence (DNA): TGTGCCAGCAGCTTAGGCCGAACAGGGTCTAGCAATCAGCCCCAGCATTTT. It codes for CASSLGRTGSSNQPQHF.

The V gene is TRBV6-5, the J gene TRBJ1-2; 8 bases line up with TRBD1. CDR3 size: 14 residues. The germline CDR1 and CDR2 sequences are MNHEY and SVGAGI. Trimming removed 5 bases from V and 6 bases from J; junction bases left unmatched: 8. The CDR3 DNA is TGTGCCAGCAGTATTGGACAGGGCTTGCATGGCTACACCTTC. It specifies CASSIGQGLHGYTF.

CDR3 protein: CASSEEDGSVYEQYF. In DNA, the CDR3 is TGTGCCAGCAGCGAAGAGGACGGGAGTGTATACGAGCAGTACTTC. The V gene is TRBV9, the J gene TRBJ2-7; possibly TRBD2 for D (6 bases). The CDR3 length is 15 residues. Deletions cut 3 bases from V and 4 bases from J, with 17 bases between. CDR1 is SGDLS and CDR2 is YYNGEE in the germline V gene. The entire variable domain, with the rest obtained from reference TRBV9 and TRBJ2-7, is as follows: DSGVTQTPKHLITATGQRVTLRCSPRSGDLSVYWYQQSLDQGLQFLIQYYNGEERAKGNILERFSAQQFPDLHSELNLSSLELGDSALYFCASSEEDGSVYEQYFGPGTRLTVT.

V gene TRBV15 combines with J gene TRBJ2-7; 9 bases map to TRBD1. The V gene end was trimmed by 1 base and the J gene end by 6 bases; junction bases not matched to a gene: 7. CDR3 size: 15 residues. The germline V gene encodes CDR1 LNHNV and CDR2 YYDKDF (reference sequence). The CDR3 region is CATSRAGTGYGEQYF. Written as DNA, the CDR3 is TGTGCCACCAGCAGAGCCGGGACAGGGTATGGCGAGCAGTACTTC. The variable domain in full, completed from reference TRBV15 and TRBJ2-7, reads DAMVIQNPRYQVTQFGKPVTLSCSQTLNHNVMYWYQQKSSQAPKLLFHYYDKDFNNEADTPDNFQSRRPNTSFCFLDIRSPGLGDTAMYLCATSRAGTGYGEQYFGPGTRLTVT.

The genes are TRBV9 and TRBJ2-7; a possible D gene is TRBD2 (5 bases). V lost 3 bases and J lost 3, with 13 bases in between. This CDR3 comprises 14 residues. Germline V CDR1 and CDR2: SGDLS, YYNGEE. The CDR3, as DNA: TGTGCCAGCAGCGCCGGTTTCGAGGGCTACGAGCAGTACTTC. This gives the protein CASSAGFEGYEQYF.

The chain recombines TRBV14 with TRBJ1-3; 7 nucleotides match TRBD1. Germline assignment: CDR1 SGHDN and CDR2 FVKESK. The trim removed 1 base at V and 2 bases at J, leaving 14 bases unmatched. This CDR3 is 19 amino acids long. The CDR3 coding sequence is TGTGCCAGCAGCCAAGTTAACCTTCGACAGGGCGCTACTGGAAACACCATATATTTT. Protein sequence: CASSQVNLRQGATGNTIYF.

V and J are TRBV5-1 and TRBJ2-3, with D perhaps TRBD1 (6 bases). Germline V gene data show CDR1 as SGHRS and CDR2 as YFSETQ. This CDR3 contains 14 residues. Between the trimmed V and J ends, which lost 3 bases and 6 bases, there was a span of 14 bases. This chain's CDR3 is CASSSSGTSDTQYF. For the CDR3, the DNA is TGCGCCAGCAGCTCTTCCGGGACATCGGATACGCAGTATTTT. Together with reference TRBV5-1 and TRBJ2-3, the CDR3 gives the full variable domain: KAGVTQTPRYLIKTRGQQVTLSCSPISGHRSVSWYQQTPGQGLQFLFEYFSETQRNKGNFPGRFSGRQFSNSRSEMNVSTLELGDSALYLCASSSSGTSDTQYFGPGTRLTVL.

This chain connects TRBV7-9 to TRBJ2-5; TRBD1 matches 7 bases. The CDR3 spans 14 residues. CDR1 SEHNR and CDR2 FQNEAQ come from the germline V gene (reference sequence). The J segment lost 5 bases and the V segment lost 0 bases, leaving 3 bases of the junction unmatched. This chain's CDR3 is CASSLAGGAETQYF. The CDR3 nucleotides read TGTGCCAGCAGCTTAGCAGGGGGCGCGGAGACCCAGTACTTC.

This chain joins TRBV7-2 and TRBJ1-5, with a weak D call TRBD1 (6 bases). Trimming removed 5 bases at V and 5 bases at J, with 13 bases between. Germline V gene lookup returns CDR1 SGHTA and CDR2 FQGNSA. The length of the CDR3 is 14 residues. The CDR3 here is CASSEQGLHQPQHF. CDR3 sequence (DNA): TGTGCCAGCAGCGAACAGGGTTTGCATCAGCCCCAGCATTTT.

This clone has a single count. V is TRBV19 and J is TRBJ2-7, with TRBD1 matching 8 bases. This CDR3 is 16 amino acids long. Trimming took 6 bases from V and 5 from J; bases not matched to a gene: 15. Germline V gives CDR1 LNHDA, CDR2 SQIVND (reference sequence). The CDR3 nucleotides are TGTGCCAGTAGCCCTCCCCCTGGACAGGGACCCCACGAGCAGTACTTC. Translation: CASSPPPGQGPHEQYF.

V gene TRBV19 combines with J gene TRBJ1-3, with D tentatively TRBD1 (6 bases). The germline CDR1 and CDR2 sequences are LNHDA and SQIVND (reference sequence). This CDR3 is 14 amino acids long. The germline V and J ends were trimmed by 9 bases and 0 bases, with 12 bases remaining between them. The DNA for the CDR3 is TGTGCCAGCCATGACAGGAGCTCTGGAAACACCATATATTTT. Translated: CASHDRSSGNTIYF.

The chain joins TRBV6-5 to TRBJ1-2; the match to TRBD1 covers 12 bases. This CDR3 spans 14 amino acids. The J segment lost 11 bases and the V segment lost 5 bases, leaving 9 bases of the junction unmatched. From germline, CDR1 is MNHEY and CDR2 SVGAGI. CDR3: CASSLKGTGGGYTF. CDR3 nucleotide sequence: TGTGCCAGCAGTCTTAAAGGGACAGGGGGCGGGTACACCTTC.

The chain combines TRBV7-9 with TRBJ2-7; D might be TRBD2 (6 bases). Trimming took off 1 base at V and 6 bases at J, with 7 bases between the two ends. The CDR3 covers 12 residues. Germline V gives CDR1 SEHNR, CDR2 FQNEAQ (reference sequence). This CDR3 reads CASSLGGVEQYF. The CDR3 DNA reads TGTGCCAGCAGCTTAGGGGGGGTCGAGCAGTACTTC. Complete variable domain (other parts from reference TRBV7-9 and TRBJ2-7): DTGVSQNPRHKITKRGQNVTFRCDPISEHNRLYWYRQTLGQGPEFLTYFQNEAQLEKSRLLSDRFSAERPKGSFSTLEIQRTEQGDSAMYLCASSLGGVEQYFGPGTRLTVT.

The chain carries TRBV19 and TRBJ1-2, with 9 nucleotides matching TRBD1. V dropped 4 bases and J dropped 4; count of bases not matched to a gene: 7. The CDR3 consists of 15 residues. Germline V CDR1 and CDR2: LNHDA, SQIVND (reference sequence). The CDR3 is CASSTYRGLAYGYTF. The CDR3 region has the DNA TGTGCCAGTAGTACCTACAGGGGGCTGGCCTATGGCTACACCTTC. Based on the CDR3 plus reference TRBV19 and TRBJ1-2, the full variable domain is DGGITQSPKYLFRKEGQNVTLSCEQNLNHDAMYWYRQDPGQGLRLIYYSQIVNDFQKGDIAEGYSVSREKKESFPLTVTSAQKNPTAFYLCASSTYRGLAYGYTFGSGTRLTVV.

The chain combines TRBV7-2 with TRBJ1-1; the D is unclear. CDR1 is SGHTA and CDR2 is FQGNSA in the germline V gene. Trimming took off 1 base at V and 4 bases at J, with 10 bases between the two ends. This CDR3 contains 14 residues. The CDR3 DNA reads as TGTGCCAGCAGCTTAGAGGAGAGATTCACTGAAGCTTTCTTT. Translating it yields CASSLEERFTEAFF.

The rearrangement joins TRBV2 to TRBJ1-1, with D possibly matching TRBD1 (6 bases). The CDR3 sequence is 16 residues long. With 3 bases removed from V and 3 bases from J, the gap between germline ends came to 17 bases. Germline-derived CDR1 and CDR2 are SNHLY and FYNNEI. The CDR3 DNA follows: TGTGCCAGCAGTGATGGGGTCGACAGGTCATACACTGAAGCTTTCTTT. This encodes CASSDGVDRSYTEAFF.

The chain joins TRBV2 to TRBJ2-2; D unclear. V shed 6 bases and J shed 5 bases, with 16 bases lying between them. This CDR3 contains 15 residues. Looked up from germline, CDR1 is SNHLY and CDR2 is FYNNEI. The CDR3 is CASRYRSARTGELFF. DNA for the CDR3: TGTGCCAGCAGGTACCGAAGCGCGCGGACCGGGGAGCTGTTTTTT.

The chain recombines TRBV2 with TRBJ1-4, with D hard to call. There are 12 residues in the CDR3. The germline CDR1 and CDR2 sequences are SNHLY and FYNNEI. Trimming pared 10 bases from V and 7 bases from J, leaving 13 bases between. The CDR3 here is CATRVWSEKLFF. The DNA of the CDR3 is TGTGCCACACGAGTCTGGAGTGAAAAACTGTTTTTT.

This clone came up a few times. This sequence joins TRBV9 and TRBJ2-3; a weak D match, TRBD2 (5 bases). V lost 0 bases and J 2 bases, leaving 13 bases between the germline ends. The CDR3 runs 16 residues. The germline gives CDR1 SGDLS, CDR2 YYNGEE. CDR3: CASSVGTAGSTDTQYF. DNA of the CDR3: TGTGCCAGCAGCGTAGGGACTGCCGGTTCCACAGATACGCAGTATTTT.

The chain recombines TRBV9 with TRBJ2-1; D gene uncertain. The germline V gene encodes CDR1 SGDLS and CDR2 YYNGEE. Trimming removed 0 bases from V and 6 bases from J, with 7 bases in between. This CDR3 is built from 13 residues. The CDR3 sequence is CASSVGTFNEQFF. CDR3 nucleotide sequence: TGTGCCAGCAGCGTAGGTACTTTCAATGAGCAGTTCTTC.

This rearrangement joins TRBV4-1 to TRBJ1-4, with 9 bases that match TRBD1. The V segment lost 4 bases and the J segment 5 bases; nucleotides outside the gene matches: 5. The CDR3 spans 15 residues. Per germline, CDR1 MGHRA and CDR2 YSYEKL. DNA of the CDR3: TGCGCCAGCAGCCGGACAGGGGATTCCAATGAAAAACTGTTTTTT. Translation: CASSRTGDSNEKLFF.

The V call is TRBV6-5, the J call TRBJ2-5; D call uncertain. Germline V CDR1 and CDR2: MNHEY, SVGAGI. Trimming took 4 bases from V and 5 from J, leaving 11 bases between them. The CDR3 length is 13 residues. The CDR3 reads CASSSRRWETQYF. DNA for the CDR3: TGTGCCAGCAGTTCTAGGCGTTGGGAGACCCAGTACTTC.

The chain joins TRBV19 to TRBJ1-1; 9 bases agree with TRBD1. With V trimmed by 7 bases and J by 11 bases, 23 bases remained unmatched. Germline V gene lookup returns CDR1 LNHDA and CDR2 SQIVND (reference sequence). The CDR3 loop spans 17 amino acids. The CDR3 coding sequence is TGTGCCAGTACCTTATTCACCACAGGGGGCGCGGAGGAGATCGCTTTCTTT. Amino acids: CASTLFTTGGAEEIAFF.

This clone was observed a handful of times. CDR3 residues: CASSIDRTRNQPQHF. The DNA for the CDR3 is TGTGCCAGTAGTATAGATAGGACACGCAATCAGCCCCAGCATTTT. The genes are TRBV19 and TRBJ1-5; perhaps TRBD1 as D (5 bases). Germline assignment: CDR1 LNHDA and CDR2 SQIVND (reference sequence). The ends were cut back, 0 bases at V and 2 bases at J, with 8 bases in the middle. The CDR3 sequence is 15 residues long.

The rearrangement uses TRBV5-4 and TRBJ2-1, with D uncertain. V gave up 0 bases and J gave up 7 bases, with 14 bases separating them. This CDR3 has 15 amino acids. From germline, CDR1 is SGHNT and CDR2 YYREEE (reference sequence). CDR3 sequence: CASSLAEVGWNEQFF. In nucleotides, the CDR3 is TGTGCCAGCAGCTTGGCAGAGGTTGGGTGGAATGAGCAGTTCTTC.

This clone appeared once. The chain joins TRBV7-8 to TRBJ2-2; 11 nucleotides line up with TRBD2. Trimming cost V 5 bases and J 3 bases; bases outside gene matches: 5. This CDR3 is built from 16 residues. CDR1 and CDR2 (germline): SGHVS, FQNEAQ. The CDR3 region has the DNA TGTGCCAGCAGCGTTACGGGACTAGCGGACACCGGGGAGCTGTTTTTT. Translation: CASSVTGLADTGELFF. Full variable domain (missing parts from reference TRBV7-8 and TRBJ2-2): GAGVSQSPRYKVAKRGQDVALRCDPISGHVSLFWYQQALGQGPEFLTYFQNEAQLDKSGLPSDRFFAERPEGSVSTLKIQRTQQEDSAVYLCASSVTGLADTGELFFGEGSRLTVL.